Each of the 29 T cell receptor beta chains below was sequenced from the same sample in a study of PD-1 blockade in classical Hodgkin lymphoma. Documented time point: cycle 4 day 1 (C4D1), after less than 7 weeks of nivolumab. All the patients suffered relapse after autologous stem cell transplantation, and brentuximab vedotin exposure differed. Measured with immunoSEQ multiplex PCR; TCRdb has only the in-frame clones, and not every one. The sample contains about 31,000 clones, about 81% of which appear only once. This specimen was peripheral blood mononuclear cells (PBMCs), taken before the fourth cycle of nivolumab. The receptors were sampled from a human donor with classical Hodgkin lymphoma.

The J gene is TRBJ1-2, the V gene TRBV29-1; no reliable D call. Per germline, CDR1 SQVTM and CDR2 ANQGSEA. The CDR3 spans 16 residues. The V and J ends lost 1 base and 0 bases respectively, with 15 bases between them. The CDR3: CSVEAPGLRANYGYTF. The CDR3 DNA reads TGCAGCGTTGAAGCGCCAGGACTTCGAGCTAACTATGGCTACACCTTC. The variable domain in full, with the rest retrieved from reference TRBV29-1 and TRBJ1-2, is SAVISQKPSRDICQRGTSLTIQCQVDSQVTMMFWYRQQPGQSLTLIATANQGSEATYESGFVIDKFPISRPNLTFSTLTVSNMSPEDSSIYLCSVEAPGLRANYGYTFGSGTRLTVV.

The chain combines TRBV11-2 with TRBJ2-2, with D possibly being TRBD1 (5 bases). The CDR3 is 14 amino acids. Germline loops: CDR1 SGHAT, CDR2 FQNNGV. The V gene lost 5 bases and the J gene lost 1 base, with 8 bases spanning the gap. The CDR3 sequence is CASSGQGNTGELFF. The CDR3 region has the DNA TGTGCCAGCAGCGGGCAGGGGAACACCGGGGAGCTGTTTTTT. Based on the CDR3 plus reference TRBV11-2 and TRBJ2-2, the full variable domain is EAGVAQSPRYKIIEKRQSVAFWCNPISGHATLYWYQQILGQGPKLLIQFQNNGVVDDSQLPKDRFSAERLKGVDSTLKIQPAKLEDSAVYLCASSGQGNTGELFFGEGSRLTVL.

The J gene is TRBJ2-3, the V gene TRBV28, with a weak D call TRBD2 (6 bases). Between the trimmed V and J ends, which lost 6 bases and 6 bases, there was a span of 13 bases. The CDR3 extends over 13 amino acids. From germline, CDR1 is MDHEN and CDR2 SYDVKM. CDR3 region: CASSPTSRDTQYF. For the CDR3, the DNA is TGTGCCAGCAGCCCAACTAGCCGGGATACGCAGTATTTT.

This CDR3 reads CASSLGLNNEQFF. The CDR3 DNA reads as TGTGCCAGCAGCTTGGGACTAAACAATGAGCAGTTCTTC. The chain recombines TRBV5-4 with TRBJ2-1; D is perhaps TRBD2 (5 bases). The CDR3 has 13 amino acids. Trimming pared 0 bases from V and 5 bases from J, leaving 6 bases between. The V gene's germline CDR1 is SGHNT and CDR2 YYREEE (reference sequence).

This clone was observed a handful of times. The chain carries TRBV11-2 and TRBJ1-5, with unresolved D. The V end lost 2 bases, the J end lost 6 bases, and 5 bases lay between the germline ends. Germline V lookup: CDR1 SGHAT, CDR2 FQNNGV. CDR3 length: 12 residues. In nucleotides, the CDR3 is TGTGCCAGCAGCTTATTAGGTCAGCCCCAGCATTTT. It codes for CASSLLGQPQHF.

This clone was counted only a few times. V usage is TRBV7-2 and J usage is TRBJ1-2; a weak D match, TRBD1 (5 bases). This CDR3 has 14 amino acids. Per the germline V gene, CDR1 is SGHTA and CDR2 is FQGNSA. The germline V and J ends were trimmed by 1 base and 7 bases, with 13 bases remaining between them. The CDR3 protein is CASSLGAGDRGYTF. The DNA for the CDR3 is TGTGCCAGCAGCTTAGGGGCGGGGGATCGTGGCTACACCTTC.

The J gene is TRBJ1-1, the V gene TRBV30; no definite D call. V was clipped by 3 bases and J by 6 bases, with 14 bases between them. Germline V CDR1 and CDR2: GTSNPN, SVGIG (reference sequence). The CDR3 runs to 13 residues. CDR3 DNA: TGTGCCTGGAGCCTAATAGGACGAGCTGAAGCTTTCTTT. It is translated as CAWSLIGRAEAFF.

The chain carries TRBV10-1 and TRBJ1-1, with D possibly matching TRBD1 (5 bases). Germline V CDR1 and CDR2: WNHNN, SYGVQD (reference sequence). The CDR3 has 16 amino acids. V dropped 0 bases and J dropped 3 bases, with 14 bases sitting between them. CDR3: CASSESVSGSDTEAFF. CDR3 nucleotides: TGCGCCAGCAGTGAGTCGGTTTCAGGGTCGGACACTGAAGCTTTCTTT.

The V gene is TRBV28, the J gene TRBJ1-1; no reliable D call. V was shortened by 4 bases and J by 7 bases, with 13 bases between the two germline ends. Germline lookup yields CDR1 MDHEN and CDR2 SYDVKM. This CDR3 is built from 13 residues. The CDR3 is CASSSGDTDEAFF. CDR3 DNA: TGTGCCAGCAGTTCCGGAGATACCGATGAAGCTTTCTTT.

Written as DNA, the CDR3 is TGTGCCAGCAGCTCCGGGACAGCTAACTATGGCTACACCTTC. This gives the protein CASSSGTANYGYTF. V is TRBV6-1 and J is TRBJ1-2; 7 nucleotides agree with TRBD1. The CDR3 is 14 amino acids. Germline CDR1 MNHNS, CDR2 SASEGT. Trimming at V came to 6 bases and at J to 0 bases, leaving 4 bases not matched to a gene.

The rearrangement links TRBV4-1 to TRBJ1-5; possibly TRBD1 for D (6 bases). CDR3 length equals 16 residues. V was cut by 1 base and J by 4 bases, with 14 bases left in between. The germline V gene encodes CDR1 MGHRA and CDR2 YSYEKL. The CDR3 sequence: CASSQAIGQGNQPQHF. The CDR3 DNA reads TGCGCCAGCAGCCAAGCTATTGGGCAGGGGAATCAGCCCCAGCATTTT.

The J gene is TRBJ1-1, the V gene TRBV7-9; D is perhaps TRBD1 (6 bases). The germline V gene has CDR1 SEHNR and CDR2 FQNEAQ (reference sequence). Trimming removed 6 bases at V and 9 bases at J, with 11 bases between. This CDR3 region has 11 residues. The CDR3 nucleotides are TGTGCCAGCAGGCTGGGGGGCAAAGCTTTCTTT. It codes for CASRLGGKAFF.

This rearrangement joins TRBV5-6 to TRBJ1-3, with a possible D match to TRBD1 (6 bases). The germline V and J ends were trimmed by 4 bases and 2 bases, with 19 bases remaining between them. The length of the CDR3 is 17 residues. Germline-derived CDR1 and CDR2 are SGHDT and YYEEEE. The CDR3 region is CASSRQEGVWAGNTIYF. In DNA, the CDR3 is TGTGCCAGCAGCCGACAGGAGGGGGTCTGGGCTGGAAACACCATATATTTT.

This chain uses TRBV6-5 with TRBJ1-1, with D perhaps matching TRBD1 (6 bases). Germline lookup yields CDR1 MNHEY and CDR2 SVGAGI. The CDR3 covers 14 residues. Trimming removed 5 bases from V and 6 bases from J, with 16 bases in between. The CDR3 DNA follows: TGTGCCAGCAGTCCTAATACAGGGTACGCTGAAGCTTTCTTT. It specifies CASSPNTGYAEAFF.

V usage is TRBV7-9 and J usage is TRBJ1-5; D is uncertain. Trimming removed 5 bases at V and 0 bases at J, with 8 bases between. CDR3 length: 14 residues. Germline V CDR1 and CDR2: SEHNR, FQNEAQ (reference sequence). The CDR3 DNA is TGTGCCAGCAGCATTGACGGTAGCAATCAGCCCCAGCATTTT. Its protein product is CASSIDGSNQPQHF.

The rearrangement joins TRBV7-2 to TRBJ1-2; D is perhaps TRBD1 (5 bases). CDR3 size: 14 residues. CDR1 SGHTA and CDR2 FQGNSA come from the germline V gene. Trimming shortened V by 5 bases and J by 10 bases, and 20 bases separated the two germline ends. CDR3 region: CASSVPGGNSNYTF. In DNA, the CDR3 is TGTGCCAGCAGCGTCCCGGGGGGGAACTCGAACTACACCTTC.

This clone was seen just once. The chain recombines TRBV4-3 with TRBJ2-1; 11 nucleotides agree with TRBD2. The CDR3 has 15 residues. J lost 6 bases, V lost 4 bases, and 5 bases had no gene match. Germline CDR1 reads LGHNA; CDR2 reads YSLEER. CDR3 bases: TGCGCCAGCAGCCTATCTAGCGGGAGGTTCAATGAGCAGTTCTTC. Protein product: CASSLSSGRFNEQFF.

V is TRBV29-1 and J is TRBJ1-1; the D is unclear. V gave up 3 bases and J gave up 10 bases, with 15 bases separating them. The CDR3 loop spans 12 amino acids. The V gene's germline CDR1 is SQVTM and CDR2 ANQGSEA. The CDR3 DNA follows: TGCAGCGTTGATTTGGGGTACTCCGGAGCTTTCTTT. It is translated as CSVDLGYSGAFF.

CDR3 residues: CASSQGWRGAYNEQFF. DNA for the CDR3: TGCGCCAGCAGCCAAGGGTGGCGGGGGGCCTACAATGAGCAGTTCTTC. This chain links TRBV4-1 with TRBJ2-1, with 8 bases aligning to TRBD2. The J segment lost 2 bases and the V segment lost 1 base, leaving 4 bases of the junction unmatched. Germline V gene sequence: CDR1 MGHRA, CDR2 YSYEKL. The CDR3 sequence is 16 residues long.

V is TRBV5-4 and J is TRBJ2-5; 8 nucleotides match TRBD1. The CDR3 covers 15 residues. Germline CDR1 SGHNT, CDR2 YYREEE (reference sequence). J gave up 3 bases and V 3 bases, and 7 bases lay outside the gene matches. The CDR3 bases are TGTGCCAGCAGCTCCAAGGACAGGGTAGAAGAGACCCAGTACTTC. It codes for CASSSKDRVEETQYF. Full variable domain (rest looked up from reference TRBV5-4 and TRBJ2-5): ETGVTQSPTHLIKTRGQQVTLRCSSQSGHNTVSWYQQALGQGPQFIFQYYREEENGRGNFPPRFSGLQFPNYSSELNVNALELDDSALYLCASSSKDRVEETQYFGPGTRLLVL.

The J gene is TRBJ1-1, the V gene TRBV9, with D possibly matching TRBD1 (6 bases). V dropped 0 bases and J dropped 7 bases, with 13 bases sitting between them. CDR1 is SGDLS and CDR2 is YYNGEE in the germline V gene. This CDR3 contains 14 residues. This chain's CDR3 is CASSVAGGAGEAFF. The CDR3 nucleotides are TGTGCCAGCAGCGTAGCTGGGGGGGCAGGTGAAGCTTTCTTT.

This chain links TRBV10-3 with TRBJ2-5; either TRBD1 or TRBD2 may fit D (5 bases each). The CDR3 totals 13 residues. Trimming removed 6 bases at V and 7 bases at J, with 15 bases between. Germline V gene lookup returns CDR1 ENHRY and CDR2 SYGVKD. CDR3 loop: CAIRAGTRGTQYF. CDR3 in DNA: TGTGCCATCAGAGCCGGGACCCGAGGGACCCAGTACTTC.

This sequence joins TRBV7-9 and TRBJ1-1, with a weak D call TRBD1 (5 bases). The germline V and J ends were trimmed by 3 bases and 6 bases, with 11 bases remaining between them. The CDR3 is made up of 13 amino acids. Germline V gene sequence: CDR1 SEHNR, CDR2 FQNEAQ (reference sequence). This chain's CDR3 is CASSFHGAPEAFF. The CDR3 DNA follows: TGTGCCAGCAGCTTTCATGGGGCACCTGAAGCTTTCTTT.

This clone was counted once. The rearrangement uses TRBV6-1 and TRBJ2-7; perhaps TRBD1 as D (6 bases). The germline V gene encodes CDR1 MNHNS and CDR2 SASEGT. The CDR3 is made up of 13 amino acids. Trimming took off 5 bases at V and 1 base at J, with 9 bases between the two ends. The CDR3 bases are TGTGCCAGCAGTAGACAGGAATCCTACGAGCAGTACGTC. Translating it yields CASSRQESYEQYV.

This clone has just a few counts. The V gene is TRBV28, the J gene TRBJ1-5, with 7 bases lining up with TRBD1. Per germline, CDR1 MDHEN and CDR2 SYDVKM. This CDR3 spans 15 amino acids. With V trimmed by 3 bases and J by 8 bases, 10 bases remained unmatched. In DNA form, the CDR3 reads TGTGCCAGCAGTTTTTACAGGGGTTTGTTGGAGCCCCAGCATTTT. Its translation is CASSFYRGLLEPQHF.

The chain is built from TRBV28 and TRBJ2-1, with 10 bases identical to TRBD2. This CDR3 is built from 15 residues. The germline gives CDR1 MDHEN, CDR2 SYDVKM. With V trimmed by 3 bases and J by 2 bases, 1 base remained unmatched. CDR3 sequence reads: CASSFTSGTYNEQFF. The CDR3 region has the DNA TGTGCCAGCAGTTTCACTAGCGGGACCTACAATGAGCAGTTCTTC.

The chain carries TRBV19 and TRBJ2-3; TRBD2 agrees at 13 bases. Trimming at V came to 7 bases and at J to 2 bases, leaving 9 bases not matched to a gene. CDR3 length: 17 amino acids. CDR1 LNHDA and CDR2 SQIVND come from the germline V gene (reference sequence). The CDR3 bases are TGTGCCAGTACCGGGACTAGCGGGGCGTGGGACACAGATACGCAGTATTTT. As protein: CASTGTSGAWDTDTQYF.

The CDR3 bases are TGTGCCAGCAGCGACATAGCGGGGGCCCTTAATGAGCAGTTCTTC. This gives the protein CASSDIAGALNEQFF. The V gene is TRBV7-2, the J gene TRBJ2-1; 9 bases map to TRBD2. Unmatched junction bases numbered 9, after V lost 5 bases and J lost 7 bases. This CDR3 has 15 amino acids. Per germline, CDR1 SGHTA and CDR2 FQGNSA.

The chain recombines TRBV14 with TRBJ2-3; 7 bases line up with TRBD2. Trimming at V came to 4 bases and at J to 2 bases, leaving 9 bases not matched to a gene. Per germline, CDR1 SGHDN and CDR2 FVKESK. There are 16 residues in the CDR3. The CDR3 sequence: CASSLTWDYDTDTQYF. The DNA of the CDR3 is TGTGCCAGCAGCCTGACCTGGGACTACGACACAGATACGCAGTATTTT. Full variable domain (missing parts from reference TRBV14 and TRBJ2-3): EAGVTQFPSHSVIEKGQTVTLRCDPISGHDNLYWYRRVMGKEIKFLLHFVKESKQDESGMPNNRFLAERTGGTYSTLKVQPAELEDSGVYFCASSLTWDYDTDTQYFGPGTRLTVL.